Following are 28 T cell receptor beta chains from one sample sequenced in a study of blood T cells in healthy people across ages. Then a second PCR, running about 6 to 12 cycles, was carried out with a sample-barcoded 5' primer and a J-beta primer mix. One entry per CDR3 protein, called by TCRdb with MiXCR from the 5' RACE reads. This table has around 400,000 distinct CDR3 sequences, 50% to 60% appearing once. Sequencing input: blood. These TCRs come from a man aged 55 to 70 in good health.

This clonotype was recorded a few times. This rearrangement joins TRBV7-9 to TRBJ2-4; the D is unclear. Trimming removed 4 bases from V and 3 bases from J, with 16 bases in between. This CDR3 spans 16 amino acids. Germline-derived CDR1 and CDR2 are SEHNR and FQNEAQ (reference sequence). The DNA for the CDR3 is TGTGCCAGCAGCTCGCAGAGGATTTGGGGCAAAAACATTCAGTACTTC. It codes for CASSSQRIWGKNIQYF.

There are a few counts of this clonotype. The J gene is TRBJ2-1, the V gene TRBV29-1, with D possibly matching TRBD1 (6 bases). Looked up from germline, CDR1 is SQVTM and CDR2 is ANQGSEA. The CDR3 extends over 13 amino acids. The V end lost 7 bases, the J end lost 9 bases, and 19 bases lay between the germline ends. The CDR3 bases are TGCAGCGGAGCGGTGGGGGCGGAGGCTGAGCAGTTCTTC. It translates to CSGAVGAEAEQFF.

This clonotype was recorded at least ten times. A much larger clone differs from this one at a single base, so this may be a read error. This chain joins TRBV7-9 and TRBJ2-1; 8 bases match TRBD2. The CDR3 contains 15 residues. Unmatched junction bases numbered 11, after V lost 5 bases and J lost 8 bases. Germline V gene data show CDR1 as SEHNR and CDR2 as FQNEAQ (reference sequence). CDR3 nucleotides: TGTGCCAGCAGCATGGGGGGTAGCGGGAACGATGAGCAGTTCTTC. This sequence encodes CASSMGGSGNDEQFF. Full variable domain (outside the CDR3, taken from reference TRBV7-9 and TRBJ2-1): DTGVSQNPRHKITKRGQNVTFRCDPISEHNRLYWYRQTLGQGPEFLTYFQNEAQLEKSRLLSDRFSAERPKGSFSTLEIQRTEQGDSAMYLCASSMGGSGNDEQFFGPGTRLTVL.

About this clonotype: One junction end disagrees with the germline gene, perhaps due to a read error. The V call is TRBV4-1, the J call TRBJ1-2, with D uncertain. Germline V CDR1 and CDR2: MGHRA, YSYEKL. The CDR3 extends over 13 amino acids. The CDR3, as DNA: TGCGCCAGCAGCCACCCCCGGATGGTTGGCTACACCTTT. It translates to CASSHPRMVGYTF.

The rearrangement joins TRBV7-8 to TRBJ2-1, with 15 bases matching TRBD2. The CDR3 is 18 amino acids. In germline, CDR1 is SGHVS, CDR2 FQNEAQ. J was trimmed by 2 bases and V by 5 bases; bases with no gene match: 7. CDR3 DNA: TGTGCCAGCAGCCCCCCGGGACTAGCGGGGGGACCCTACAATGAGCAGTTCTTC. Its translation: CASSPPGLAGGPYNEQFF.

This clonotype was counted between two and nine times. This rearrangement joins TRBV6-2 or TRBV6-3 to TRBJ2-2; maybe TRBD2 (6 bases). The CDR3 contains 16 residues. V gave up 7 bases and J gave up 4 bases, with 19 bases separating them. Germline V gene sequence: CDR1 MNHEY, CDR2 SVGEGT. This CDR3 reads CASTSRGRSITGELFF. CDR3 coding DNA: TGTGCCAGCACGTCAAGAGGGAGGAGTATCACCGGGGAGCTGTTTTTT.

The chain uses TRBV29-1 and TRBJ1-3; TRBD1 agrees at 12 bases. V lost 7 bases to trimming and J lost 6 bases; unmatched junction nucleotides: 10. This CDR3 spans 15 amino acids. Germline loops: CDR1 SQVTM, CDR2 ANQGSEA. CDR3: CSAGSGTGGVNTIYF. The CDR3 bases are TGCAGCGCCGGATCCGGGACAGGGGGCGTAAACACCATATATTTT.

This clonotype appeared many times. This chain joins TRBV7-2 and TRBJ2-5; D is possibly TRBD2 (5 bases). With 3 bases removed from V and 3 bases from J, the gap between germline ends came to 8 bases. From germline, CDR1 is SGHTA and CDR2 FQGNSA. The CDR3 loop spans 13 amino acids. DNA for the CDR3: TGTGCCAGCAGCTTGGAGCGGAAAGAGACCCAGTACTTC. It yields the protein CASSLERKETQYF. Using reference TRBV7-2 and TRBJ2-5 for the parts outside the CDR3, the full variable domain is GAGVSQSPSNKVTEKGKDVELRCDPISGHTALYWYRQSLGQGLEFLIYFQGNSAPDKSGLPSDRFSAERTGGSVSTLTIQRTQQEDSAVYLCASSLERKETQYFGPGTRLLVL.

The chain joins TRBV6-5 to TRBJ2-4, with 7 bases that match TRBD1. Trimming removed 5 bases from V and 7 bases from J; junction bases left unmatched: 11. The CDR3 loop spans 15 amino acids. Germline-derived CDR1 and CDR2 are MNHEY and SVGAGI. This CDR3 is CASSGQVGGWNIQYF. The CDR3 DNA reads as TGTGCCAGCAGTGGACAGGTCGGAGGTTGGAACATTCAGTACTTC.

The sample holds many counts of this clonotype. The rearrangement uses TRBV12-3 or TRBV12-4 and TRBJ2-7; 9 bases map to TRBD1. The CDR3 runs to 14 residues. With 3 bases clipped from V and 3 bases from J, the junction kept 3 bases outside the gene matches. The CDR3 reads CASSFTGGNYEQYF. The CDR3 DNA follows: TGTGCCAGCAGTTTTACAGGGGGCAACTACGAGCAGTACTTC.

This chain links TRBV29-1 with TRBJ2-4; 9 nucleotides agree with TRBD1. The DNA end is a closer match to TRBJ2-7, so the J assignment may be wrong. Germline V gene sequence: CDR1 SQVTM, CDR2 ANQGSEA. The CDR3 totals 15 residues. DNA of the CDR3: TGCAGCGTTGAAGGAACCGGGGACAGGGCCACCGAGCAGTACTTC. Encoded protein: CSVEGTGDRATEQYF.

This clonotype was seen only once. This chain uses TRBV7-2 with TRBJ2-5, with TRBD2 matching 8 bases. CDR1 is SGHTA, CDR2 FQGNSA, per germline. V shed 3 bases and J 11 bases; nucleotides not matched to a gene: 14. The CDR3 has 15 amino acids. The CDR3 DNA reads as TGTGCCAGCAGCTTCACTAGCGGAGGGAACAATGAGCAGTACTTC. Translation gives CASSFTSGGNNEQYF.

Concerning this clonotype: This may come from a read error, since a much larger clone is one base off. This sequence joins TRBV27 and TRBJ1-2, with a weak D call TRBD1 (6 bases). Germline loops: CDR1 MNHEY, CDR2 SMNVEV (reference sequence). The CDR3 runs to 14 residues. The V end was cut by 5 bases, the J end by 7 bases, with 17 bases between. The CDR3 DNA sequence: TGTGCCAGCAGTGTTAGGGGGGCAGGTGGTGGCTACACCTTC. Translated: CASSVRGAGGGYTF.

The chain couples TRBV9 to TRBJ2-5; 7 bases line up with TRBD2. Germline assignment: CDR1 SGDLS and CDR2 YYNGEE. J lost 1 base, V lost 0 bases, and 9 bases had no gene match. The CDR3 is 17 amino acids. The CDR3 DNA reads TGTGCCAGCAGCGTAGCTCCGGAGCGGGGCGGCCAAGAGACCCAGTACTTC. Its translation: CASSVAPERGGQETQYF.

The chain is built from TRBV6-5 and TRBJ2-5; 9 positions match TRBD2. Looked up from germline, CDR1 is MNHEY and CDR2 is SVGAGI. The CDR3 has 14 residues. J was trimmed by 6 bases and V by 5 bases; bases with no gene match: 7. CDR3 sequence: CASSQGLALQTQYF. The CDR3 DNA is TGTGCCAGCAGTCAGGGACTAGCATTACAGACCCAGTACTTC.

This clonotype was observed a handful of times. The V gene is TRBV15, the J gene TRBJ2-6; 8 bases fit TRBD1. Trimming at V came to 0 bases and at J to 1 base, leaving 8 bases not matched to a gene. Looked up from germline, CDR1 is LNHNV and CDR2 is YYDKDF (reference sequence). The CDR3 extends over 19 amino acids. CDR3 protein: CATSRDRGQGRSGANVLTF. The CDR3 coding sequence is TGTGCCACCAGCAGAGATCGCGGACAGGGTCGGTCTGGGGCCAACGTCCTGACTTTC.

V gene TRBV3-1 combines with J gene TRBJ1-2; 7 bases align to TRBD1. The CDR3 is made up of 13 amino acids. The V and J ends lost 4 bases and 6 bases, in that order; junction bases with no gene match: 5. The germline V gene encodes CDR1 LGHDT and CDR2 YNNKEL (reference sequence). DNA for the CDR3: TGTGCCAGCAGCCTGGGACAGAGGGATGGCTACACCTTC. It yields the protein CASSLGQRDGYTF.

This clonotype was seen once. The chain uses TRBV3-1 and TRBJ2-3; 11 positions agree with TRBD2. This CDR3 has 18 amino acids. Trimming took 4 bases from V and 1 from J; bases not matched to a gene: 10. Germline CDR1 reads LGHDT; CDR2 reads YNNKEL (reference sequence). In nucleotides, the CDR3 is TGTGCCAGCAGCCCACGCCGTAGCGGGGGGGCGGGCACAGATACGCAGTATTTT. Its translation: CASSPRRSGGAGTDTQYF.

This chain uses TRBV11-2 with TRBJ1-2; no reliable D call. The CDR3 is 13 amino acids. V was shortened by 5 bases and J by 3 bases, with 10 bases between the two germline ends. Germline V gives CDR1 SGHAT, CDR2 FQNNGV. The CDR3 nucleotides are TGTGCCAGCAGCCGAGGTGAGGACTATGGCTACACCTTC. Protein product: CASSRGEDYGYTF.

V and J are TRBV7-9 and TRBJ2-2; TRBD1 might be the D (6 bases). The CDR3 is 15 residues long. V was cut by 5 bases and J by 1 base, with 11 bases left in between. Germline V gene data show CDR1 as SEHNR and CDR2 as FQNEAQ (reference sequence). CDR3 in DNA: TGTGCCAGCAGCCGGCCGGGACAGAACACCGGGGAGCTGTTTTTT. Protein sequence: CASSRPGQNTGELFF.

In this sample, this clonotype turned up a few times. The V gene is TRBV19, the J gene TRBJ1-1; D is possibly TRBD1 (6 bases). This CDR3 is built from 16 residues. Trimming left V 1 base short and J 1 base short, with 13 bases between. Germline assignment: CDR1 LNHDA and CDR2 SQIVND (reference sequence). The DNA of the CDR3 is TGTGCCAGTAGTATAGCGGCCGGGGGGCCGAACACTGAAGCTTTCTTT. Amino acids: CASSIAAGGPNTEAFF.

The chain combines TRBV7-3 with TRBJ2-4; D might be TRBD1 or TRBD2, each matching 5 bases. The CDR3 has 13 residues. Trimming left V 5 bases short and J 13 bases short, with 18 bases between. Germline V gene lookup returns CDR1 SGHTA and CDR2 FQGTGA. In nucleotides, the CDR3 is TGTGCCAGCAGCACCCGGGACGGCCTGGCGCAGTACTTC. This codes for CASSTRDGLAQYF.

The V call is TRBV29-1, the J call TRBJ1-4; no definite D call. Germline assignment: CDR1 SQVTM and CDR2 ANQGSEA. The CDR3 runs to 13 residues. The ends were cut back, 0 bases at V and 8 bases at J, with 10 bases in the middle. CDR3 region: CSVEDRGREKLFF. CDR3 DNA: TGCAGCGTTGAAGATCGGGGAAGGGAAAAACTGTTTTTT.

This sequence joins TRBV2 and TRBJ2-3; 9 bases line up with TRBD2. Germline V gene data show CDR1 as SNHLY and CDR2 as FYNNEI. V trimming: 4 bases; J trimming: 4 bases; junction bases outside the gene matches: 6. The CDR3 is made up of 15 amino acids. CDR3 sequence: CASSGSSGNPDTQYF. The CDR3 region has the DNA TGTGCCAGCAGTGGGTCTAGCGGGAATCCAGATACGCAGTATTTT.

The rearrangement links TRBV5-1 to TRBJ2-1; D is ambiguous. The CDR3 extends over 11 amino acids. Germline loops: CDR1 SGHRS, CDR2 YFSETQ. Trimming removed 8 bases from V and 4 bases from J, with 7 bases in between. The CDR3 loop is CASTDYNEQFF. The CDR3 DNA follows: TGCGCCAGTACGGATTACAATGAGCAGTTCTTC. The entire variable domain, with the rest obtained from reference TRBV5-1 and TRBJ2-1, is as follows: KAGVTQTPRYLIKTRGQQVTLSCSPISGHRSVSWYQQTPGQGLQFLFEYFSETQRNKGNFPGRFSGRQFSNSRSEMNVSTLELGDSALYLCASTDYNEQFFGPGTRLTVL.

The chain links TRBV29-1 to TRBJ2-1; possibly TRBD2 for D (5 bases). V gave up 6 bases and J gave up 6 bases, with 12 bases separating them. This CDR3 has 12 amino acids. Looked up from germline, CDR1 is SQVTM and CDR2 is ANQGSEA. CDR3 residues: CSVTGLPNEQFF. The CDR3 DNA follows: TGCAGCGTGACCGGACTCCCCAATGAGCAGTTCTTC.

The chain combines TRBV5-1 with TRBJ2-1; 8 nucleotides align to TRBD2. Trimming at V came to 0 bases and at J to 6 bases, leaving 5 bases not matched to a gene. The CDR3 runs to 15 residues. Germline V gives CDR1 SGHRS, CDR2 YFSETQ. CDR3 residues: CASSLEGLATNEQFF. The CDR3 region has the DNA TGCGCCAGCAGCTTGGAAGGACTAGCCACCAATGAGCAGTTCTTC.

This CDR3 reads CASSLVSGGEQYF. The CDR3 DNA follows: TGCGCCAGCAGCTTGGTATCGGGGGGAGAGCAGTACTTC. The chain carries TRBV5-1 and TRBJ2-7; 7 nucleotides agree with TRBD2. V shed 0 bases, J shed 7 bases, and the junction held 4 bases outside the gene matches. This CDR3 contains 13 residues. Germline loops: CDR1 SGHRS, CDR2 YFSETQ.